The 28 T cell receptor beta chains given below trace back to one sample, sequenced in a study of T cells after somatic rescue of genetic block. Sequenced by immunoSEQ multiplex PCR; TCRdb stores in-frame clones only, minus some. The sample lists 70,000 to 95,000 clones, 85% to 90% occurring once. The sequenced sample was peripheral blood mononuclear cells (PBMCs). The receptors were sampled from a young woman.

V gene TRBV29-1 combines with J gene TRBJ2-7, with D perhaps TRBD1 (6 bases). V lost 6 bases, J lost 8 bases, and 17 bases lay in between. CDR3 size: 12 residues. Germline V gene data show CDR1 as SQVTM and CDR2 as ANQGSEA. The CDR3 is CSVAVKGHQQYF. The CDR3 DNA is TGCAGCGTCGCCGTAAAGGGACACCAGCAGTACTTC.

This clone was observed a single time. This sequence joins TRBV7-9 and TRBJ1-4, with D unresolved. V lost 5 bases and J 0 bases, leaving 16 bases between the germline ends. The V gene's germline CDR1 is SEHNR and CDR2 FQNEAQ (reference sequence). The CDR3 length is 17 residues. As DNA, the CDR3 is TGTGCCAGCAGCCCGTCCGAGGCGCAGGCAACTAATGAAAAACTGTTTTTT. Translating it yields CASSPSEAQATNEKLFF.

V gene TRBV7-6 combines with J gene TRBJ2-7, with 9 bases fitting TRBD2. Trimming removed 4 bases from V and 0 bases from J; junction bases left unmatched: 4. CDR3 length: 15 amino acids. Germline V gene lookup returns CDR1 SGHVS and CDR2 FNYEAQ. The chain's CDR3 is CASSSSGGNSYEQYF. DNA for the CDR3: TGTGCCAGCAGCTCAAGCGGGGGGAACTCCTACGAGCAGTACTTC.

The chain recombines TRBV27 with TRBJ2-1; 9 nucleotides align to TRBD2. CDR3 length: 16 amino acids. CDR1 is MNHEY, CDR2 SMNVEV, per germline (reference sequence). V lost 4 bases and J lost 7; bases outside the gene matches: 11. The CDR3 region has the DNA TGTGCCAGCAGTTCCACGAGCGGGAGGCCCCAAAATGAGCAGTTCTTC. It codes for CASSSTSGRPQNEQFF.

V usage is TRBV6-5 and J usage is TRBJ2-7; D call uncertain. CDR1 and CDR2 (germline): MNHEY, SVGAGI. There are 14 residues in the CDR3. Trimming cost V 7 bases and J 0 bases, with 13 bases left between them. CDR3 bases: TGTGCCAGCAAGTGGGCTCGAAGCTCCTACGAGCAGTACTTC. Translating it yields CASKWARSSYEQYF.

The chain employs TRBV14 and TRBJ2-2, with a weak D call TRBD1 (5 bases). CDR1 SGHDN and CDR2 FVKESK come from the germline V gene. V was pared by 1 base and J by 4 bases, with 10 bases between. CDR3 length: 15 residues. CDR3 in DNA: TGTGCCAGCAGCCAAGCAACAGGTGTCACCGGGGAGCTGTTTTTT. Translated: CASSQATGVTGELFF.

The chain links TRBV10-2 to TRBJ2-7, with TRBD2 as a possible D gene (6 bases). The V end lost 8 bases, the J end lost 2 bases, and 28 bases lay between the germline ends. Germline CDR1 and CDR2: WSHSY and SAAADI. This CDR3 is 18 amino acids long. CDR3 in amino acids: CASLGLVKAGIPPYEQYF. CDR3 bases: TGCGCCAGCTTGGGACTTGTGAAGGCGGGAATACCTCCCTACGAGCAGTACTTC.

The chain carries TRBV7-9 and TRBJ2-7; 8 nucleotides match TRBD2. The germline CDR1 and CDR2 sequences are SEHNR and FQNEAQ (reference sequence). Trimming at V came to 4 bases and at J to 6 bases, leaving 14 bases not matched to a gene. This CDR3 contains 16 residues. CDR3 sequence reads: CASSSPAAEREFEQYF. In nucleotides, the CDR3 is TGTGCCAGCAGCTCCCCCGCCGCCGAGCGGGAGTTCGAGCAGTACTTC.

This rearrangement joins TRBV19 to TRBJ1-5; D uncertain. Trimming removed 8 bases at V and 4 bases at J, with 15 bases between. Germline-derived CDR1 and CDR2 are LNHDA and SQIVND (reference sequence). This CDR3 spans 14 amino acids. CDR3 protein: CASSLVFGNQPQHF. CDR3 in DNA: TGTGCCAGTTCCTTGGTGTTCGGTAATCAGCCCCAGCATTTT.

The chain carries TRBV27 and TRBJ2-1; unclear D gene. V gave up 5 bases and J gave up 4 bases, with 15 bases separating them. Germline values: CDR1 MNHEY, CDR2 SMNVEV (reference sequence). The CDR3 contains 15 residues. CDR3 sequence reads: CASSPPARLYNEQFF. The CDR3 nucleotides read TGTGCCAGCAGTCCCCCCGCCAGGTTGTACAATGAGCAGTTCTTC.

The rearrangement joins TRBV5-1 to TRBJ2-5; unclear D gene. This CDR3 is 15 amino acids long. V was clipped by 6 bases and J by 2 bases, with 17 bases between them. Germline-derived CDR1 and CDR2 are SGHRS and YFSETQ. The CDR3 reads CASNSPWGDQETQYF. The CDR3 DNA reads as TGCGCCAGCAACTCTCCCTGGGGTGATCAAGAGACCCAGTACTTC.

The chain uses TRBV28 and TRBJ1-5; D is unclear. Trimming pared 3 bases from V and 3 bases from J, leaving 0 bases between. Germline loops: CDR1 MDHEN, CDR2 SYDVKM. CDR3 size: 11 residues. The CDR3 sequence: CASSFNQPQHF. The DNA of the CDR3 is TGTGCCAGCAGTTTCAATCAGCCCCAGCATTTT.

This chain links TRBV28 with TRBJ2-7; D is unclear. Looked up from germline, CDR1 is MDHEN and CDR2 is SYDVKM. CDR3 length: 15 residues. V was pared by 1 base and J by 3 bases, with 13 bases between. Here the CDR3 reads CASSLYTQRNYEQYF. As DNA, the CDR3 is TGTGCCAGCAGTTTATACACCCAACGGAACTACGAGCAGTACTTC.

The gene calls are TRBV4-1 and TRBJ1-4; D is uncertain. Germline V gene sequence: CDR1 MGHRA, CDR2 YSYEKL. This CDR3 is built from 15 residues. Trimming removed 0 bases at V and 11 bases at J, with 16 bases between. The CDR3 DNA reads as TGCGCCAGCAGCCAAGATACTAGGGTAGCTTGGAAACTGTTTTTT. This sequence encodes CASSQDTRVAWKLFF.

This rearrangement joins TRBV6-6 to TRBJ1-1; D is unresolved. The V gene lost 0 bases and the J gene lost 11 bases, with 7 bases spanning the gap. The length of the CDR3 is 11 residues. Germline V CDR1 and CDR2: MNHNY, SVGAGI (reference sequence). This CDR3 reads CASSYSGAAFF. In DNA, the CDR3 is TGTGCCAGCAGTTACTCGGGTGCCGCTTTCTTT.

The chain uses TRBV25-1 and TRBJ2-5; D gene ambiguous. V was clipped by 4 bases and J by 5 bases, with 11 bases between them. CDR1 and CDR2 (germline): MGHDK, SYGVNS. The CDR3 extends over 13 amino acids. CDR3 in DNA: TGTGCCAGCAGTGGTTACGGGCGGGAGACCCAGTACTTC. This codes for CASSGYGRETQYF.

This clone was detected only once. The genes are TRBV6-5 and TRBJ2-7, with 8 bases that match TRBD1. The CDR3 is 14 residues long. Germline-derived CDR1 and CDR2 are MNHEY and SVGAGI. V was clipped by 0 bases and J by 6 bases; unmatched bases: 4. The CDR3 protein is CASSYSGQGTEQYF. CDR3 DNA sequence: TGTGCCAGCAGTTACTCCGGACAGGGTACCGAGCAGTACTTC.

This chain links TRBV5-6 with TRBJ2-1; D uncertain. From germline, CDR1 is SGHDT and CDR2 YYEEEE. Trimming removed 7 bases from V and 0 bases from J, with 11 bases in between. The CDR3 has 14 amino acids. This CDR3 is CASSFSVSYNEQFF. In DNA form, the CDR3 reads TGTGCCAGCTCCTTTTCCGTCTCCTACAATGAGCAGTTCTTC.

This clone was observed once. The chain recombines TRBV5-1 with TRBJ1-1, with TRBD1 identical over 7 bases. The V segment lost 0 bases and the J segment 6 bases; nucleotides outside the gene matches: 5. The CDR3 has 14 residues. Germline loops: CDR1 SGHRS, CDR2 YFSETQ. CDR3 coding DNA: TGCGCCAGCAGCTTGGTTGGCCAGGGGGCTGAAGCTTTCTTT. This sequence encodes CASSLVGQGAEAFF.

This rearrangement joins TRBV7-9 to TRBJ2-3, with TRBD1 matching 12 bases. The CDR3 has 16 amino acids. The V and J ends lost 7 bases and 5 bases, in that order; junction bases with no gene match: 10. CDR1 and CDR2 from the germline V gene are SEHNR and FQNEAQ (reference sequence). CDR3 amino acids: CASNPGTGGAGDTQYF. As DNA, the CDR3 is TGTGCCAGCAACCCCGGGACAGGGGGCGCGGGAGATACGCAGTATTTT.

The V gene is TRBV5-4, the J gene TRBJ2-3; a possible D gene is TRBD1 (5 bases). The V and J ends lost 0 bases and 6 bases respectively, with 8 bases between them. Germline loops: CDR1 SGHNT, CDR2 YYREEE (reference sequence). The CDR3 contains 13 residues. The DNA of the CDR3 is TGTGCCAGCAGCTTGGGGCAGGGTGATACGCAGTATTTT. It codes for CASSLGQGDTQYF.

CDR3: CASSGTGLLNTEAFF. The CDR3 nucleotides are TGTGCCAGTTCCGGGACAGGGCTTTTGAACACTGAAGCTTTCTTT. The chain carries TRBV28 and TRBJ1-1; 9 bases are shared with TRBD1. The length of the CDR3 is 15 residues. The V segment lost 9 bases and the J segment 0 bases; nucleotides outside the gene matches: 8. Germline CDR1 reads MDHEN; CDR2 reads SYDVKM. The complete variable domain, with remaining parts taken from reference TRBV28 and TRBJ1-1, reads DVKVTQSSRYLVKRTGEKVFLECVQDMDHENMFWYRQDPGLGLRLIYFSYDVKMKEKGDIPEGYSVSREKKERFSLILESASTNQTSMYLCASSGTGLLNTEAFFGQGTRLTVV.

The rearrangement uses TRBV7-8 and TRBJ2-7; D not resolved. From germline, CDR1 is SGHVS and CDR2 FQNEAQ. The CDR3 loop spans 13 amino acids. The ends were cut back, 5 bases at V and 2 bases at J, with 10 bases in the middle. The CDR3 nucleotides read TGTGCCAGCAGCACCTCAATAGCCTACGAGCAGTACTTC. This sequence encodes CASSTSIAYEQYF.

This chain joins TRBV5-5 and TRBJ1-5; TRBD1 matches 9 bases. The CDR3 consists of 15 residues. CDR1 SGHKS and CDR2 YYEKEE come from the germline V gene (reference sequence). V shed 5 bases, J shed 3 bases, and the junction held 6 bases outside the gene matches. The CDR3 DNA reads as TGTGCCAGCAGACTGGACAGGGGTCTCAATCAGCCCCAGCATTTT. Translated: CASRLDRGLNQPQHF.

V and J are TRBV7-2 and TRBJ1-2, with TRBD1 matching over 7 bases. Germline CDR1 SGHTA, CDR2 FQGNSA. V lost 4 bases, J lost 7 bases, and 9 bases stayed unmatched. The length of the CDR3 is 14 residues. Here the CDR3 reads CASSSTTGQSGYTF. CDR3 coding DNA: TGTGCCAGCAGCTCTACGACAGGGCAAAGTGGCTACACCTTC.

J is TRBJ1-1 and V is TRBV7-9; D is undetermined. This CDR3 contains 13 residues. The germline V gene encodes CDR1 SEHNR and CDR2 FQNEAQ (reference sequence). Trimming took off 0 bases at V and 9 bases at J, with 11 bases between the two ends. CDR3 bases: TGTGCCAGCAGCTTAGCGGGTCTGGGTAAAGCTTTCTTT. The encoded protein is CASSLAGLGKAFF.

CDR3 in amino acids: CASSEAGGFYEQYF. In nucleotides, the CDR3 is TGTGCCAGCAGTGAAGCGGGAGGTTTTTACGAGCAGTACTTC. The chain joins TRBV6-1 to TRBJ2-7, with D possibly being TRBD2 (6 bases). Trimming removed 0 bases from V and 4 bases from J, with 10 bases in between. Germline V gene lookup returns CDR1 MNHNS and CDR2 SASEGT. This CDR3 comprises 14 residues.

V and J are TRBV27 and TRBJ1-2; 12 bases align to TRBD1. Trimming cost V 2 bases and J 7 bases; bases outside gene matches: 14. From germline, CDR1 is MNHEY and CDR2 SMNVEV (reference sequence). The CDR3 covers 18 residues. The CDR3 nucleotides read TGTGCCAGCAGTTTACACAAGCAATCGGGACAGGGGGCGCCTGGCTACACCTTC. It yields the protein CASSLHKQSGQGAPGYTF.